This T cell receptor beta chain emerged from a study of cytomegalovirus exposure and HLA in healthy donors. The PCR made use of 60 Vbeta and 13 Jbeta primers. TCRdb keeps only in-frame clones here, not all; method: immunoSEQ multiplex PCR. The sample has 110,000 or so clones, 74% seen once. V shed 5 bases, J shed 8 bases, and the junction held 15 bases outside the gene matches. The CDR3 contains 16 residues. CDR1 and CDR2 (germline): LNHDA, SQIVND (reference sequence). What was sequenced was PBMCs. The chain couples TRBV19 to TRBJ1-2, with 9 bases fitting TRBD1. The source is a middle-aged woman in good health and CMV-seropositive. CDR3 amino acids: CASSSGGAGTGSGYTF. The DNA for the CDR3 is TGTGCCAGTAGTTCCGGGGGGGCCGGGACAGGGTCGGGCTACACCTTC. Using reference TRBV19 and TRBJ1-2 for the parts outside the CDR3, the full variable domain is DGGITQSPKYLFRKEGQNVTLSCEQNLNHDAMYWYRQDPGQGLRLIYYSQIVNDFQKGDIAEGYSVSREKKESFPLTVTSAQKNPTAFYLCASSSGGAGTGSGYTFGSGTRLTVV.